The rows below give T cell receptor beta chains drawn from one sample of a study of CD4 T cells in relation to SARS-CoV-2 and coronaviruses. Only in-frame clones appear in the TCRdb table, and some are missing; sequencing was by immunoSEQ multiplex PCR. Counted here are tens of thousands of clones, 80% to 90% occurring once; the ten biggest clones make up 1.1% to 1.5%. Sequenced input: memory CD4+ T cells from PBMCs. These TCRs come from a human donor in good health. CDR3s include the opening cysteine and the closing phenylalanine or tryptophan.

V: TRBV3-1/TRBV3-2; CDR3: CASSYADRGAYGYTF
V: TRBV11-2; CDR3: CASSPGRGSGELFF
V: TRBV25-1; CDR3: CASSPDRVFAETQYF
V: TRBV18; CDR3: CASSPSTGPDQPQHF
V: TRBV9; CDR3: CASSSTGAVDYNEQFF
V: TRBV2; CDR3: CASKVTDGQSSPLHF
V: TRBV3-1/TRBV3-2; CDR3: CASSAGTSLNEQFF
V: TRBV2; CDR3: CASKNLIISTDTQYF
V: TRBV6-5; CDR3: CASSYAAGSYEQYF
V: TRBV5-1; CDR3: CASSLDGGAGNTIYF
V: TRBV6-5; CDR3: CASKERGRQETQYF
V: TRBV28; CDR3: CASSTSGQGAGPPLHF
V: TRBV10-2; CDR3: CASSESRGSEQYF
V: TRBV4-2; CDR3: CASSQRTGFSYEQYF
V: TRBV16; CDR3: CASSHFPGIGGGSGANVLTF
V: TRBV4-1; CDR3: CASSPTSSGIRSYEQYF
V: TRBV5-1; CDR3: CASSSWDRDQETQYF
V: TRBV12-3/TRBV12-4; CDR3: CASSRQRSEAFF
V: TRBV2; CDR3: CASISTGRLFF
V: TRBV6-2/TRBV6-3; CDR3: CASSTYHSGTANTDTQYF
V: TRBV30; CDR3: CACPGRTSNYGYTF
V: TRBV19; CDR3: CASSPTGGPPNEQYF
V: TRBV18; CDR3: CASSPPPGQGETQYF
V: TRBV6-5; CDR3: CASSYGFPPRTAQYF
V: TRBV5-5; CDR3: CASSPDIPTGANVLTF
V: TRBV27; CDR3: CASSLRRDRVQETQYF
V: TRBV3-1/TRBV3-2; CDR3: CASSRDRNQPQHF
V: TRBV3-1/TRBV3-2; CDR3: CASSPAPFLSGSSYEQYF
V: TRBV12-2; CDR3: CASRLVTGQRTIAKNIQYF
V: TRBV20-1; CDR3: CSASRTGSANYGYTF
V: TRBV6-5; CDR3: CASRGTVNYGYTF
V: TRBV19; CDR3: CASSIDRTSGRLGANVLTF
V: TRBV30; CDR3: CAWCRLAGSRNEQFF
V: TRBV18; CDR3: CASSLPGGQGLNTEAFF
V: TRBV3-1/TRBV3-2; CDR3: CASTRGQDGNTIYF
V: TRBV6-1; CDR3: CASSEGSRGGNQPQHF
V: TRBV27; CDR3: CASRIGLAGRMYEQYF
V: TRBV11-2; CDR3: CASSRGTSGHKQGTDTQYF
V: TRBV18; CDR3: CASSPSLGLAMAEQYF
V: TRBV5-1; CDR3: CASRFGPDNTYEQYF
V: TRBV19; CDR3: CASSIVVGTGTDTQYF
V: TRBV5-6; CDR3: CASSLAQGVGYTF
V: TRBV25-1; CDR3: CASSGLAGGPNTGELFF
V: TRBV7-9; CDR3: CASSSWTSRNEQFF
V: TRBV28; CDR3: CASITDRGGEQFF
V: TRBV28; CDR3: CASSPTRPNTGELFF
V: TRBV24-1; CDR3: CATQPGSVSNEQYF
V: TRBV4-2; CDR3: CASSQDVQAGVGTGELFF
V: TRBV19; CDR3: CASSPSGLAGGRYNEQFF
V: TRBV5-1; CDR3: CASSPMTSGIPYEQYF
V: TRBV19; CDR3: CASSLLAGFSYEQYF
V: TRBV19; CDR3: CASSLLTPGGLSNEQYF
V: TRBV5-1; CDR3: CASSYSGQRSGANVLTF
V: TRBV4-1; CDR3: CASSQDQNRVNTEAFF
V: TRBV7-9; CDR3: CASRGTGKTYEQYF
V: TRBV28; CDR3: CASSSNPTTGHSGEQYF
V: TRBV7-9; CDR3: CASSLGRTGIGEQYF
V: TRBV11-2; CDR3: CASSLVDTGELFF
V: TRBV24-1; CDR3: CATSDLLGLATNTGELFF